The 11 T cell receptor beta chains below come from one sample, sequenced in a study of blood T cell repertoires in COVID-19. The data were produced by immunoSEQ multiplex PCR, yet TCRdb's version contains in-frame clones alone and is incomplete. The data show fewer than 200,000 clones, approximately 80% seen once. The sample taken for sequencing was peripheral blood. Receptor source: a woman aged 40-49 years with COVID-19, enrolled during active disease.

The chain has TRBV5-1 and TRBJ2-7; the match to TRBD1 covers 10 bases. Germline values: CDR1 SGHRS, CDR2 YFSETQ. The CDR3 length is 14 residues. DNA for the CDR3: TGCGCAAGCTACCGGGACAGGGGTGGCTACGAGCAGTACTTC. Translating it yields CASYRDRGGYEQYF.

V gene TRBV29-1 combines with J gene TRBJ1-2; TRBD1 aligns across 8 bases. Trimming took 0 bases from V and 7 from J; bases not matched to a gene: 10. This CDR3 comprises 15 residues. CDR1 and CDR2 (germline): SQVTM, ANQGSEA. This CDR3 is CSVEDPHGQGFGYTF. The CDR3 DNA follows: TGCAGCGTTGAAGACCCCCACGGACAGGGATTTGGCTACACCTTC. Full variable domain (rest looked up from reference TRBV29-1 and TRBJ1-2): SAVISQKPSRDICQRGTSLTIQCQVDSQVTMMFWYRQQPGQSLTLIATANQGSEATYESGFVIDKFPISRPNLTFSTLTVSNMSPEDSSIYLCSVEDPHGQGFGYTFGSGTRLTVV.

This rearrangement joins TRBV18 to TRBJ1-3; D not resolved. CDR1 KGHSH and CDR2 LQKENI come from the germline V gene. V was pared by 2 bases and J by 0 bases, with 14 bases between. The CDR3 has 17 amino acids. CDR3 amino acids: CASSPGVPILSGNTIYF. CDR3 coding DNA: TGTGCCAGCTCACCAGGTGTCCCAATACTCTCTGGAAACACCATATATTTT. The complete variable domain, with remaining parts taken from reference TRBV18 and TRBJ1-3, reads NAGVMQNPRHLVRRRGQEARLRCSPMKGHSHVYWYRQLPEEGLKFMVYLQKENIIDESGMPKERFSAEFPKEGPSILRIQQVVRGDSAAYFCASSPGVPILSGNTIYFGEGSWLTVV.

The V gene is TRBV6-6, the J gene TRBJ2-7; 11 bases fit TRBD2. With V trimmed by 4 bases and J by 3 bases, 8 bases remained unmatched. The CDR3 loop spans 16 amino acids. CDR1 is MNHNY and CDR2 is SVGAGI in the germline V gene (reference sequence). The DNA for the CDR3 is TGTGCCAGCAGTTCTAGGTTAGCGGGGGGGATCTACGAGCAGTACGTC. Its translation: CASSSRLAGGIYEQYV.

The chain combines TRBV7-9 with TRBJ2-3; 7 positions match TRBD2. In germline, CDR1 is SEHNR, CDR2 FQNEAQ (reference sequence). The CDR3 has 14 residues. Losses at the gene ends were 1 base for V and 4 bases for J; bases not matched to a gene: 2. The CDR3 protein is CASSLGLAADTQYF. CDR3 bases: TGTGCCAGCAGCTTAGGGCTAGCGGCAGATACGCAGTATTTT.

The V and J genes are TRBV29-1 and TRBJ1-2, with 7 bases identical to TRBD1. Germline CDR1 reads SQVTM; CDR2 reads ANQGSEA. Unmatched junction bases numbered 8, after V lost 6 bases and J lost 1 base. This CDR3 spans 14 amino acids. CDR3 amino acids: CSVPDRRINYGYTF. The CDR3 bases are TGCAGCGTCCCGGACAGGAGGATTAACTATGGCTACACCTTC.

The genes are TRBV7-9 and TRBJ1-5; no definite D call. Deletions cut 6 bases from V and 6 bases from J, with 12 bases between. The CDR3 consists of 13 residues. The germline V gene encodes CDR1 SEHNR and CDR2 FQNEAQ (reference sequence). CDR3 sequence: CASSQRLGQPQHF. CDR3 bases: TGTGCCAGCAGTCAGCGGTTAGGTCAGCCCCAGCATTTT.

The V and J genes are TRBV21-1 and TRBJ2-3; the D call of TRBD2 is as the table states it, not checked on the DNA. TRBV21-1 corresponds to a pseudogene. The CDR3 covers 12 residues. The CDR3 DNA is TGTGGACTTGCGGGGGCCACAGATACGCAGTATTTT. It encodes CGLAGATDTQYF.

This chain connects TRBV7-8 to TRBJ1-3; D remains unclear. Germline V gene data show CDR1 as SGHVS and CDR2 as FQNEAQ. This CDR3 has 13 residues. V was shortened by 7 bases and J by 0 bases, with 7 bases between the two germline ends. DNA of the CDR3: TGTGCCAGCACGCCTAACTCTGGAAACACCATATATTTT. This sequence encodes CASTPNSGNTIYF.

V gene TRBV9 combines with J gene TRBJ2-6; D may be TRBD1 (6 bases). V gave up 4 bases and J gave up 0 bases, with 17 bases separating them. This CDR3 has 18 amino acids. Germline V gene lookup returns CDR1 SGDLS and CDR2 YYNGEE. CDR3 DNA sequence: TGTGCCAGCAGCCCGCGGTCGGGACAAGACTCTGGGGCCAACGTCCTGACTTTC. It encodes CASSPRSGQDSGANVLTF.

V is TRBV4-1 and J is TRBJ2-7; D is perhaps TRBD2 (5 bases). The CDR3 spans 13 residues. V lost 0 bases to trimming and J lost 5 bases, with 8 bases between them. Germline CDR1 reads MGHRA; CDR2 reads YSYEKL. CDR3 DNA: TGCGCCAGCAGCCAAGATATGGAGGACGAGCAGTACTTC. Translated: CASSQDMEDEQYF.